This T cell receptor beta chain was sequenced in a study of T-cell reconstitution after alpha-beta-depleted transplantation in children. A TCRbeta library incorporating unique molecular identifiers was prepared. TCRdb ran MiXCR on the PCR reads and lists one entry per CDR3 protein. The sample shows 90,000 to 95,000 distinct CDR3 sequences, more than 9% of them seen only once. V gave up 3 bases and J gave up 0 bases, with 6 bases separating them. Germline CDR1 is LNHDA and CDR2 is SQIVND (reference sequence). CDR3 length: 13 residues. This clonotype was sampled from a human donor who donated a stem cell graft to a child with inherited bone marrow failure. The sample consisted of PBMCs from the stem cell graft donor, taken from the stem cell graft. The genes are TRBV19 and TRBJ2-7, with D possibly being TRBD1 (5 bases). In nucleotides, the CDR3 is TGTGCCAGTAGTATGGGGCGCTCCTACGAGCAGTACTTC. Its protein product is CASSMGRSYEQYF. The complete variable domain, with remaining parts taken from reference TRBV19 and TRBJ2-7, reads DGGITQSPKYLFRKEGQNVTLSCEQNLNHDAMYWYRQDPGQGLRLIYYSQIVNDFQKGDIAEGYSVSREKKESFPLTVTSAQKNPTAFYLCASSMGRSYEQYFGPGTRLTVT.